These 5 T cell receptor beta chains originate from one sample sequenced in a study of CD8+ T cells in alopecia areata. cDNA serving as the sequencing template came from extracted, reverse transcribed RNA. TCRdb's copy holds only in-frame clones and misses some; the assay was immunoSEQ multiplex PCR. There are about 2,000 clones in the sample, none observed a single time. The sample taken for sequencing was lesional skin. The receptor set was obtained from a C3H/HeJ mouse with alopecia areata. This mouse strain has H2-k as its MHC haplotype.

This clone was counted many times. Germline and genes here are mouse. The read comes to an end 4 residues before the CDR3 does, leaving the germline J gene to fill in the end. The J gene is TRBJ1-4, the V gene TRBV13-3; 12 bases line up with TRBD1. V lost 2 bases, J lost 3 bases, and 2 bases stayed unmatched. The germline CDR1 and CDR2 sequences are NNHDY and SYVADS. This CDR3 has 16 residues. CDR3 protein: CASSEGTGGPNERLFF. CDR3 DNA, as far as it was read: TGTGCCAGCAGTGAGGGGACAGGGGGCCCCAACGAA.

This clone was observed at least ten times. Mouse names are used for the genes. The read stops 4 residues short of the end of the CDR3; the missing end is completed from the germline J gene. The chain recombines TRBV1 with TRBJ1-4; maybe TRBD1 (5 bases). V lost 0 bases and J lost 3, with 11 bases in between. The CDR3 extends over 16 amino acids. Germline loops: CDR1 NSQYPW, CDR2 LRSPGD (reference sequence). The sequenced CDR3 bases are TGCACCTGCAGTGCAGATGGGGGGAGGGCCAACGAA. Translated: CTCSADGGRANE. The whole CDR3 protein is CTCSADGGRANERLFF.

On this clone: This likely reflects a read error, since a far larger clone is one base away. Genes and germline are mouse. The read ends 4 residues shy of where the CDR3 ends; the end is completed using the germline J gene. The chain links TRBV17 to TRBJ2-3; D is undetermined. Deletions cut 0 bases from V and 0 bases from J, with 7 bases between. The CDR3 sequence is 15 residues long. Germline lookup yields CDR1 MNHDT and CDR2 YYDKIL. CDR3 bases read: TGTGCTAGCAGTAGAGACAGGTTTAGTGCAGAA. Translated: CASSRDRFSAE. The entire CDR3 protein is CASSRDRFSAETLYF.

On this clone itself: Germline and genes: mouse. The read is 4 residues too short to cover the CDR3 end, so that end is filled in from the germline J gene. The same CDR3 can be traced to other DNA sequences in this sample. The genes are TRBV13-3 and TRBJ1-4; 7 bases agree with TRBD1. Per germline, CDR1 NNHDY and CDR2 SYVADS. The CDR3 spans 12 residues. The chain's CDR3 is CASSDRAERLFF. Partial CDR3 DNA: TGTGCCAGCAGCGACAGGGCCGAA.

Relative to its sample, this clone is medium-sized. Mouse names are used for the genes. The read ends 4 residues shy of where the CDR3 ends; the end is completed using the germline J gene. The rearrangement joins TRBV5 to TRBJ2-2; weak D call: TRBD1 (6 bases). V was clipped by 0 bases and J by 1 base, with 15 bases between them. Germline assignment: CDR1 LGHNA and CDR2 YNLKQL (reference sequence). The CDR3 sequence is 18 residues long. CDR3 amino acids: CASSQDPVPGQNTGQLYF. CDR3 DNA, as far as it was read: TGTGCCAGCAGCCAAGATCCGGTTCCGGGACAAAACACCGGG.